This record looks at one TCR beta chain sequence and its context. The CDR3 is made up of 16 amino acids. J was trimmed by 2 bases and V by 1 base; bases with no gene match: 6. Alongside a J-beta primer mix, a sample-barcoded 5' primer served in a second PCR lasting about 6 to 12 cycles. TCRdb fed the 5' RACE reads into MiXCR, producing one record per CDR3 protein. The sample shows 550,000 to 650,000 distinct CDR3 sequences, over 25% of them seen only once. The entry originates in a study of blood T cells in healthy people across ages. In the study overall: Capture via template switching afforded approximately one barcoded beta molecule per two T cells.

A further study also used this sample, focusing on T cells of mothers and their children. From that paper: Every microgram of extracted RNA entered cDNA synthesis, around 1.6 ug per 15 ul.

The sequenced sample consisted of blood. The chain recombines TRBV12-3 or TRBV12-4 with TRBJ2-5; TRBD2 agrees at 8 bases. The source is a boy aged 2 to 10 in good health. The CDR3 DNA reads TGTGCCAGCAGTTTAGGCGTTAGCGGGGTACAAGAGACCCAGTACTTC. This gives the protein CASSLGVSGVQETQYF.